This T cell receptor (beta chain) emerged from a study of shared clonotypes between healthy human individuals. For genomic DNA, unsorted samples relied on tens of millions of PBMCs. Every subset's genomic DNA went evenly onto several immunoSEQ plates. Sequencing was performed with immunoSEQ multiplex PCR; in TCRdb, only in-frame clones are kept and a portion is missing. This table holds about 510,000 clones, about 79% found once. The CDR3 extends over 14 amino acids. J was trimmed by 5 bases and V by 6 bases; bases with no gene match: 8. Germline CDR1 MNHEY, CDR2 SVGAGI. Study-level findings and limits: Apart from blood, nothing was sampled; tissue repertoires likely differ. Since donors were few, the genetic and exposure-history diversity represented was limited.

Worth noting for this clone: Its matching antigen is unknown.

The V call is TRBV6-5, the J call TRBJ2-5; 8 nucleotides match TRBD1. The sample was PBMCs. This clonotype was obtained from a middle-aged woman in good health. Some clones in this sample may be carry-over from other donors' samples. CDR3 sequence (DNA): TGTGCCAGCAGACCGGGACAGGTGGCGGAGACCCAGTACTTC. It is translated as CASRPGQVAETQYF.